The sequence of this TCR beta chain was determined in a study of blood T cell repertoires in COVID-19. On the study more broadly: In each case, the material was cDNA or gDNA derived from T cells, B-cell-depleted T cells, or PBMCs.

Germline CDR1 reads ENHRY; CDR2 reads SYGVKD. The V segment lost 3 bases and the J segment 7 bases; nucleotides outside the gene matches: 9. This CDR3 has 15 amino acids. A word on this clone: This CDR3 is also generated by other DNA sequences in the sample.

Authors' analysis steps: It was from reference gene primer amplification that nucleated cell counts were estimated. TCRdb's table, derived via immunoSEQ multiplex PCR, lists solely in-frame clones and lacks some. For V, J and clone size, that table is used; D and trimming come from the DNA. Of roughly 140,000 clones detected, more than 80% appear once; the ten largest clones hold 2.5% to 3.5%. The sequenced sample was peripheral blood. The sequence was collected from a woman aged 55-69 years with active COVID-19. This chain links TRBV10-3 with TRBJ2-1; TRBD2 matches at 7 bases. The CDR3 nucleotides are TGTGCCATCAGTGAATTAGCGGGTGGGGGTAATGAGCAGTTCTTC. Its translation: CAISELAGGGNEQFF.